This TCR beta chain was identified during a study of blood T cell repertoires in COVID-19. Study context: COVID-19 samples collected from the United States, Italy and Spain covered acute and convalescent phases. T cells, B-cell-depleted T cells, or PBMCs provided the cDNA or gDNA that served as material.

Cohorts were determined from participant-reported clinical history. This CDR3 spans 11 amino acids. V was cut by 1 base and J by 13 bases, with 10 bases left in between. Germline lookup yields CDR1 LGHDT and CDR2 YNNKEL (reference sequence). Per the original methods: Nucleated cell number was recorded as an estimate derived from reference gene primer amplification. Assay: immunoSEQ multiplex PCR; the TCRdb copy retains only in-frame clones and omits some. Clonal size and the V and J genes are those of that table, whereas D and trimming came from the DNA. There are a few hundred thousand clones in the sample; under 90% occur only once, and about 1.7% lies in the top ten.

This sequence joins TRBV3-1 (or the pseudogene TRBV3-2) and TRBJ1-2; D gene unclear. Sequences were obtained from PBMCs or T cells enriched from blood (not recorded which). The receptor was isolated from a woman under 40 who had recovered from COVID-19. The CDR3 protein is CASSQGRGSTF. For the CDR3, the DNA is TGTGCCAGCAGCCAAGGTCGCGGGAGCACCTTC.